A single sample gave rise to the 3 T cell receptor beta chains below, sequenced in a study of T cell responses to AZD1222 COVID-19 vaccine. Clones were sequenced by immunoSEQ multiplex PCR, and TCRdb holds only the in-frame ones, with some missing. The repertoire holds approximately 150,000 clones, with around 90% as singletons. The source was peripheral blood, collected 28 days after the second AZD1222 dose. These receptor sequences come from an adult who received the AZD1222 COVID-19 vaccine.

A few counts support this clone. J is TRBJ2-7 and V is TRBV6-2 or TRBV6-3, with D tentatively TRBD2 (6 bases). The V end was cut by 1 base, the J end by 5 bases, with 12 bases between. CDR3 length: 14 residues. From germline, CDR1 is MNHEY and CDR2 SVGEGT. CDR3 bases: TGTGCCAGCAGTTACTTGGAGGGCCTGAACGAGCAGTACTTC. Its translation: CASSYLEGLNEQYF.

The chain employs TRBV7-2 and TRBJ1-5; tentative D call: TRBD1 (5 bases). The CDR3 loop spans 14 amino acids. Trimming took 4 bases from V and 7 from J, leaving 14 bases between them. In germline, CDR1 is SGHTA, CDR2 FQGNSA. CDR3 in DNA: TGTGCCAGCAGCTCCACAGGTTTGGGACAGCCCCAGCATTTT. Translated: CASSSTGLGQPQHF.

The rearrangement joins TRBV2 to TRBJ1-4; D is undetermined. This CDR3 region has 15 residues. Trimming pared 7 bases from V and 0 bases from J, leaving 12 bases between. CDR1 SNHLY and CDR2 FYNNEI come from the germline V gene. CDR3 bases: TGTGCCAGCACCCGCGCTCCCTCAACTAATGAAAAACTGTTTTTT. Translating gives CASTRAPSTNEKLFF.